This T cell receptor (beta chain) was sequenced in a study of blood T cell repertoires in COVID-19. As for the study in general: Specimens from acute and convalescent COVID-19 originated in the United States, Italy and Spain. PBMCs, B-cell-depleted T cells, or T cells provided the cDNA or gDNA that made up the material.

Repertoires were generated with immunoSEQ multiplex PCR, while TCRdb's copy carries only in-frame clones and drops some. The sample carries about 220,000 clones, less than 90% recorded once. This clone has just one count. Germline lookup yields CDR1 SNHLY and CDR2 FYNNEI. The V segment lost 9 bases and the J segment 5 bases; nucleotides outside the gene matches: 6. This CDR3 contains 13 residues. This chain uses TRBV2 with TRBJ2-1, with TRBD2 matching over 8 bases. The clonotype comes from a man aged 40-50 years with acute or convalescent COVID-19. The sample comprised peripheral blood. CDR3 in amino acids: CASTGTRNNEQFF. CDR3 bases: TGTGCCAGTACCGGGACTAGAAACAATGAGCAGTTCTTC.